The clone carrying this T cell receptor beta chain is a singleton in its sample. How the authors handled the data: For nucleated cells, counts were estimated from reference gene primer amplification. Clones were sequenced by immunoSEQ multiplex PCR, and TCRdb holds only the in-frame ones, with some missing. Clone size and the V and J calls come from that table; the DNA yielded D and trimming. Of some 200,000 clones listed, 80% to 85% are singletons. The data are from a study of blood T cell repertoires in COVID-19. Across the whole study: Samples representing acute and convalescent COVID-19 were sourced from the United States, Italy and Spain. T cells, B-cell-depleted T cells, or PBMCs provided the cDNA or gDNA that served as material.

A Seattle source enrolled patients during active infection and followed them longitudinally. This CDR3 is 14 amino acids long. V lost 4 bases to trimming and J lost 5 bases, with 14 bases between them. Germline CDR1 MGHRA, CDR2 YSYEKL. The chain has TRBV4-1 and TRBJ1-2, with a tentative D call TRBD1 (6 bases). The source is a woman aged 70-85 years with COVID-19, enrolled during active disease. The sequencing sample was made of peripheral blood. The CDR3 region is CASSRAGTSYGYTF. CDR3 DNA: TGCGCCAGCAGCCGAGCCGGGACAAGTTATGGCTACACCTTC.